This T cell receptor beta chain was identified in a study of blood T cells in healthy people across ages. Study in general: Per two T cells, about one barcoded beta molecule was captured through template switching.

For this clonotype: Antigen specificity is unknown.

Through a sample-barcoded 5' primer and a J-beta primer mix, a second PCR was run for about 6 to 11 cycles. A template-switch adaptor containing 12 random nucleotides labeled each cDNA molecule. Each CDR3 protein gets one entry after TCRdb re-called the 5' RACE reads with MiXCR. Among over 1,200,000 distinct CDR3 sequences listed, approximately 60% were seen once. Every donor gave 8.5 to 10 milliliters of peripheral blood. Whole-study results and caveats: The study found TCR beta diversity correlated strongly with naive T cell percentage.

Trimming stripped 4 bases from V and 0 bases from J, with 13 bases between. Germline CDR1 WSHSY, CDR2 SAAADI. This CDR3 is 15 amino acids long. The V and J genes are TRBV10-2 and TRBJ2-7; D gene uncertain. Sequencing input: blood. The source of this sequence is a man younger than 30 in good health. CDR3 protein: CASSVADLSSYEQYF. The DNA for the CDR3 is TGCGCCAGCAGTGTGGCAGACTTAAGCTCCTACGAGCAGTACTTC.